The rows below give T cell receptor beta chains drawn from one sample of a study of CD8 T cells in ankylosing spondylitis. TCRdb called the 5' RACE reads again in MiXCR, with one record for every CDR3 protein. Among 750,000 to 850,000 distinct CDR3 sequences, 10% to 15% were seen once, and the ten largest hold just over 0.5%. Sequences were obtained from blood, either unsorted or a sorted T cell fraction (not recorded which). The receptors derive from a male donor with ankylosing spondylitis. The CDR3 runs from the conserved cysteine through the conserved F or W. A D gene is named only where the DNA matches it firmly. The size entry is marked missing in some rows and otherwise reads once, few, many or a size class.

TRBV4-3	many	16	TRBJ1-4	TRBD1	TGCGCCAGCAGCCAAGATGTCAGGGGGCGTGAGGAAAAACTGTTTTTT	CASSQDVRGREEKLFF
TRBV7-8	few	18	TRBJ2-3	TRBD2	TGTGCCAGCAGCTTAGTGCTAGCGGGGGTAGTTAGCACAGATACGCAGTATTTT	CASSLVLAGVVSTDTQYF
TRBV29-1	-	13	TRBJ1-2	-	TGCAGCGTCGAAGACAGGACCCCAGGGGGCTACACCTTC	CSVEDRTPGGYTF
TRBV7-2	many	14	TRBJ2-1	-	TGTGCCAGCAGCCGGCGTGGGTGGAACAATGAGCAGTTCTTC	CASSRRGWNNEQFF
TRBV21-1	few	14	TRBJ1-1	-	TGTGCCAGCAGCAAAGGTACAGATAAGACTGAAGCTTTCTTT	CASSKGTDKTEAFF
TRBV29-1	many	15	TRBJ1-2	-	TGCAGCGTTGCTGTCTCCCGCCCGCGCGCTGAAGGCTACACCTTC	CSVAVSRPRAEGYTF
TRBV5-1	few	16	TRBJ2-3	TRBD2	TGCGCCAGCAGCTGGAGCACTAGCGGTTACACAGATACGCAGTATTTT	CASSWSTSGYTDTQYF
TRBV10-3	few	14	TRBJ2-6	-	TGTGCCATCAGGGACTCATCTGGGGCCAACGTCCTGACTTTC	CAIRDSSGANVLTF
TRBV20-1	-	12	TRBJ2-7	TRBD2	TGCAGTGCTAGAGTAGTAGGGGAGGGTCTGTACTTC	CSARVVGEGLYF
TRBV6-5	few	15	TRBJ2-3	TRBD1	TGTGCCAGCAGTTACTCGGGACAGTGGGCAGATACGCAGTATTTT	CASSYSGQWADTQYF
TRBV10-3	few	14	TRBJ2-5	-	TGTGCCATCAGTGCGGGCAGGGGGGAAGAGACCCAGTACTTC	CAISAGRGEETQYF
TRBV18	-	16	TRBJ1-1	TRBD1	TGTGCCAGCTCACCACAGCCAGGGGGTTCAGGCACTGAAGCTTTCTTT	CASSPQPGGSGTEAFF
TRBV4-3	few	14	TRBJ1-2	-	TGCGCCAGCAGCCGCATGCAGGGGAACTATGGCTACACCTTC	CASSRMQGNYGYTF
TRBV7-2	few	14	TRBJ2-5	-	TGTGCCAGCAGCATTAGTGACCGGGAAGAGACCCAGTACTTC	CASSISDREETQYF
TRBV5-1	few	14	TRBJ1-1	-	TGCGCCAGCAGCCGAGGATTCGCACTCACTGAAGCTTTCTTT	CASSRGFALTEAFF
TRBV4-1	-	17	TRBJ2-1	TRBD2	TGCGCCAGCAGCCAAGTACCTAGCGGGTTGTCCTACAATGAGCAGTTCTTC	CASSQVPSGLSYNEQFF
TRBV4-3	few	15	TRBJ2-7	-	TGCGCCAGCAGCCCTACAGTTGACTTTAGCAGCGAGCAGTACTTC	CASSPTVDFSSEQYF
TRBV12-3/TRBV12-4	-	14	TRBJ2-7	-	TGTGCCAGCAGTTTAGTGGCCAGTCGCGGAGAGCAGTACTTC	CASSLVASRGEQYF
TRBV6-1	-	13	TRBJ1-4	-	TGTGCCAGCGTAAGGGGTGTTAATGAAAAACTGTTTTTT	CASVRGVNEKLFF
TRBV3-1	-	16	TRBJ2-7	-	TGTGCCAGCAGCCAAGATACGGCCAGGGCGGCGAGGGAGCAGTACTTC	CASSQDTARAAREQYF
TRBV25-1	few	13	TRBJ2-1	-	TGTGCCAGCAGTGAATTGGTCCTAGCGAAGCAGTTCTTC	CASSELVLAKQFF
TRBV29-1	few	12	TRBJ1-2	TRBD1	TGCAGCGTAGGGGGCGCCGTCACCGGCTACACCTTC	CSVGGAVTGYTF
TRBV7-2	-	15	TRBJ2-1	-	TGTGCCAGCAGCTTAATAGCGGACTATTACAATGAGCAGTTCTTC	CASSLIADYYNEQFF
TRBV28	-	14	TRBJ2-3	TRBD2	TGTGCCAGCAAAGATAGCGGGAGGCCCTGGGAGCAGTATTTT	CASKDSGRPWEQYF
TRBV10-3	few	14	TRBJ1-2	-	TGTGCCATCAGTGGGGGAACAGGAGGCTATGGCTACACCTTC	CAISGGTGGYGYTF
TRBV20-1	few	15	TRBJ2-5	TRBD2	TGCAGTGCTACTGATAGCGGGGGGGCTTGGGAGACCCAGTACTTC	CSATDSGGAWETQYF
TRBV6-1	-	13	TRBJ1-4	-	TGTGCCAGCAGCCAGGAGTCGCCCGGGAAACTGTTTTTT	CASSQESPGKLFF
TRBV20-1	many	12	TRBJ2-3	TRBD1	TGCAGCGCCGCAGGGGGCCCAGATACGCAGTATTTT	CSAAGGPDTQYF
TRBV20-1	many	14	TRBJ1-1	-	TGCAGTGCTAGATACGGGGGGATGAACACTGAAGCTTTCTTT	CSARYGGMNTEAFF
TRBV7-2	-	12	TRBJ2-1	-	TGTGCCACCAAAAACAGAGACAATGAGCAGTTCTTC	CATKNRDNEQFF
TRBV5-1	many	15	TRBJ2-7	TRBD2	TGCGCCAGCAGCTTGGCACTAGCGGGGACCTACGAGCAGTACTTC	CASSLALAGTYEQYF
TRBV6-1	many	14	TRBJ1-2	-	TGTGCCAGCAGCCGACAAGGATATCGAAATGGCTACACCTTC	CASSRQGYRNGYTF
TRBV20-1	many	15	TRBJ2-7	-	TGCAGTGCCGGTTTATGGTCGGGGAACTCCTACGAGCAGTACTTC	CSAGLWSGNSYEQYF
TRBV29-1	few	13	TRBJ2-1	TRBD1	TGCAGCTCCCAAGGGGGCTTAGTCAATGAGCAGTTCTTC	CSSQGGLVNEQFF
TRBV11-1	-	15	TRBJ2-7	-	TGTGCCAGCAGCTTAGAAGCGGCAAAAGCCTACGAGCAGTACTTC	CASSLEAAKAYEQYF
TRBV6-2/TRBV6-3	few	17	TRBJ2-3	TRBD2	TGTGCCAGCAGCTCCCCCGGGACTAGCGGACGCACAGATACGCAGTATTTT	CASSSPGTSGRTDTQYF
TRBV4-3	-	16	TRBJ1-2	-	TGCGCCAGCAGCCAAGAAGTCCCGGGACTGATCTATGGCTACACCTTC	CASSQEVPGLIYGYTF
TRBV20-1	-	16	TRBJ2-3	TRBD2	TGCAGTGCCCAGACCCCTAGAGCGGGGATCACAGATACGCAGTATTTT	CSAQTPRAGITDTQYF
TRBV20-1	few	13	TRBJ2-1	-	TGCAGTGCTAGAGGGGGGAGTTTCGATGAGCAGTTCTTC	CSARGGSFDEQFF